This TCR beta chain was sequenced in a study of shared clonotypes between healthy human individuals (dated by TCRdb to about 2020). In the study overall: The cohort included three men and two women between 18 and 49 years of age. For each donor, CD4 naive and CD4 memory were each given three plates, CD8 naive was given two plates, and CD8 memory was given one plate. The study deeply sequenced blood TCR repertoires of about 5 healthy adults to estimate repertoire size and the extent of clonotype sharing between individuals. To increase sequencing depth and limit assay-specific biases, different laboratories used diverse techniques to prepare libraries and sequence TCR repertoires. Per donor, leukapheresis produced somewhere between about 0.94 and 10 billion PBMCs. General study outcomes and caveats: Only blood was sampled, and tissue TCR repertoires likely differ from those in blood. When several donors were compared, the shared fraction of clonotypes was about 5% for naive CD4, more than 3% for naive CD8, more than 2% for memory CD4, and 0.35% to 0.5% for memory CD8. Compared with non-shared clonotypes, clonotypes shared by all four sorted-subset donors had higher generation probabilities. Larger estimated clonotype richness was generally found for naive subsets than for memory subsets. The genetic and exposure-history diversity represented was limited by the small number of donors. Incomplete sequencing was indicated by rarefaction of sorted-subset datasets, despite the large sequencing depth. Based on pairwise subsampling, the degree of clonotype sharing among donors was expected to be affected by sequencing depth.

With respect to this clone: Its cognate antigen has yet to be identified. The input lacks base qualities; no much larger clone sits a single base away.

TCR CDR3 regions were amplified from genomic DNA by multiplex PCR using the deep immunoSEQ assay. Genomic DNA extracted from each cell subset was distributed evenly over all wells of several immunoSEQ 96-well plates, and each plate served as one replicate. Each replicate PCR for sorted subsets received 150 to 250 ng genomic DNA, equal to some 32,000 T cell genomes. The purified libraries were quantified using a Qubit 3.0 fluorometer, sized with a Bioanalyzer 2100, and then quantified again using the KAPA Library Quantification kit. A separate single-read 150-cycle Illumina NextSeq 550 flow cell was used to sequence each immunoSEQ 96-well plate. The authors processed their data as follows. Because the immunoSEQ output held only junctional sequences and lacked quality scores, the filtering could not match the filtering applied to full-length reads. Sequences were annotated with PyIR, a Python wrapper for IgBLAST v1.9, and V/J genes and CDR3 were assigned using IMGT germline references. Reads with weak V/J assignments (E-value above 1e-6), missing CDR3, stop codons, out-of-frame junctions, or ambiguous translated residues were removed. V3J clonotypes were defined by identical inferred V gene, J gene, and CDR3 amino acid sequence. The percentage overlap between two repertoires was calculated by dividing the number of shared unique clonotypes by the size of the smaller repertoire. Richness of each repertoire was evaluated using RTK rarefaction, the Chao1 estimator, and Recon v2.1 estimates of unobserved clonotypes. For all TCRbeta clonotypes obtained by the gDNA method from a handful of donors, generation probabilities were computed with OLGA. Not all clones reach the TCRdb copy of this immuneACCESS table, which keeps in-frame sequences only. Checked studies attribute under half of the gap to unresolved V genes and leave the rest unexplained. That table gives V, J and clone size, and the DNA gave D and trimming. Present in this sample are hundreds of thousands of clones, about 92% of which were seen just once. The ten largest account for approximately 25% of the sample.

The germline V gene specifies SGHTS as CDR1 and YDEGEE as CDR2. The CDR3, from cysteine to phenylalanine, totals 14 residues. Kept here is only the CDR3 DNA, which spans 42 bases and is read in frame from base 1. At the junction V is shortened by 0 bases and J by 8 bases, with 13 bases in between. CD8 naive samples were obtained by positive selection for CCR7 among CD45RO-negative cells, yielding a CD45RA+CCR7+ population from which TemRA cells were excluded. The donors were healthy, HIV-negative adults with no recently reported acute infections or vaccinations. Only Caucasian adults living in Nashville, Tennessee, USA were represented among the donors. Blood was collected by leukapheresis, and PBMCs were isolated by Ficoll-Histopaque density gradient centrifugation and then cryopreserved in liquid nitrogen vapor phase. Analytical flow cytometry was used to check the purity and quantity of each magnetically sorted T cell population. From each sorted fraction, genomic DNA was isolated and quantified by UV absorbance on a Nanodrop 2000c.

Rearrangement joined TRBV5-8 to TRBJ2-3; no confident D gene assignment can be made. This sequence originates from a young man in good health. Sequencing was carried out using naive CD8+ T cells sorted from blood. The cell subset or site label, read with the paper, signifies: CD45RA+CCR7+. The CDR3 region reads CASSLVSSPFTQYF. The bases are TGTGCCAGCAGCTTGGTCAGTTCACCATTTACGCAGTATTTT.